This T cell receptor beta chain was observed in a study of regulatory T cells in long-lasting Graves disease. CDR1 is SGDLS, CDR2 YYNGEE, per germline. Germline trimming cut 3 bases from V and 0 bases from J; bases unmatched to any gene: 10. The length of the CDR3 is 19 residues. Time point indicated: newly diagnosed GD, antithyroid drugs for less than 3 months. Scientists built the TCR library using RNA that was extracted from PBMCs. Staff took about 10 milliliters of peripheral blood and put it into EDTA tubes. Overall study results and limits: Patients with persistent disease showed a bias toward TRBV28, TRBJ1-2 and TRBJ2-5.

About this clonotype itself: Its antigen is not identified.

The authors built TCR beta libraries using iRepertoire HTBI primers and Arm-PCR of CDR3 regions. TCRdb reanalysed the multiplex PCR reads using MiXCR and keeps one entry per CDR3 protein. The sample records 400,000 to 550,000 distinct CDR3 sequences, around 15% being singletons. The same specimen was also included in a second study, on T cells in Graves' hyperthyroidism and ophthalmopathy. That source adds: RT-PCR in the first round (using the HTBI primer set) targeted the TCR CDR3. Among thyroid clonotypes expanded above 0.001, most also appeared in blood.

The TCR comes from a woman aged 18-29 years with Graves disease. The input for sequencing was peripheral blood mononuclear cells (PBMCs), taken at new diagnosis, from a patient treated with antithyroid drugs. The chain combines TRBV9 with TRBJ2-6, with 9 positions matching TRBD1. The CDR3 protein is CASSAHWTGEPSGANVLTF. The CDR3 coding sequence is TGTGCCAGCAGCGCCCATTGGACAGGGGAACCCTCTGGGGCCAACGTCCTGACTTTC.